This T cell receptor (beta chain) was sequenced in a study of T-cell memory formation after mild COVID-19. Study-wide findings and caveats: While clones contracting from day 15 to 85 were balanced between CD4 and CD8, later expanders leaned CD4+. The study detected some responding clones in pre-infection memory, suggesting cross-reactive memory joined.

V lost 4 bases and J lost 5; bases outside the gene matches: 7. Per the germline V gene, CDR1 is MDHEN and CDR2 is SYDVKM. The CDR3 length is 14 residues. This clonotype occurred a few times. Its antigen is unknown. TCRdb re-derived calls from the 5' RACE reads in MiXCR, one entry per CDR3 protein. The sample lists a few hundred thousand distinct CDR3 sequences; approximately 15% were seen once. Sequenced material: PBMCs or a T cell subset sorted from them (not recorded which). The rearrangement uses TRBV28 and TRBJ2-7; 8 bases are shared with TRBD1. The receptor comes from a man between 18 and 35 years old who had mild COVID-19 (a few samples of this study predate the infection). Cell type and time point are not known. CDR3: CASSSWTGRDEQYV. In nucleotides, the CDR3 is TGTGCCAGCAGTTCGTGGACAGGGCGCGACGAGCAGTACGTC.